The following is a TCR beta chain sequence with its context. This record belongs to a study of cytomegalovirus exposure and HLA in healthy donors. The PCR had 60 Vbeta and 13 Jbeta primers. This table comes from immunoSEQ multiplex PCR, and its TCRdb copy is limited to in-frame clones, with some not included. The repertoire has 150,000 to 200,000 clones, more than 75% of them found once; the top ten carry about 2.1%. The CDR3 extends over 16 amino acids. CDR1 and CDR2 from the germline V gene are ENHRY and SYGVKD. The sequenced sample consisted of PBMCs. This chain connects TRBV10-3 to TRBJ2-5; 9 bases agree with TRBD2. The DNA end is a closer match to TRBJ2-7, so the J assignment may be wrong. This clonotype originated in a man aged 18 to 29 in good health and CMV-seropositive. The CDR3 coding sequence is TGTGCCATCAGCGATCTTCCGGGACTAGCTTCCTACGAGCAGTACTTC. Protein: CAISDLPGLASYEQYF.